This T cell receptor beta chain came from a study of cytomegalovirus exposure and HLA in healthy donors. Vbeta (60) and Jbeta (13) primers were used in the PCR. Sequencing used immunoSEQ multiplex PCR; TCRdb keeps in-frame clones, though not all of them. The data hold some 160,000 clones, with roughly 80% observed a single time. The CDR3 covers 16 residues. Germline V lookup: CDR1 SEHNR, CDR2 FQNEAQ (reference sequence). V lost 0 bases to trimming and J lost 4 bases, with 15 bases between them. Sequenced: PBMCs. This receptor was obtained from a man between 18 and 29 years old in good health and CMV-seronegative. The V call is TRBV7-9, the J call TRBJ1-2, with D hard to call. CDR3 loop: CASSLAEHSTTYGYTF. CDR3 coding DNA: TGTGCCAGCAGCTTAGCGGAGCACTCTACCACCTATGGCTACACCTTC. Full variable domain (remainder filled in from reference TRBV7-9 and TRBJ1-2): DTGVSQNPRHKITKRGQNVTFRCDPISEHNRLYWYRQTLGQGPEFLTYFQNEAQLEKSRLLSDRFSAERPKGSFSTLEIQRTEQGDSAMYLCASSLAEHSTTYGYTFGSGTRLTVV.